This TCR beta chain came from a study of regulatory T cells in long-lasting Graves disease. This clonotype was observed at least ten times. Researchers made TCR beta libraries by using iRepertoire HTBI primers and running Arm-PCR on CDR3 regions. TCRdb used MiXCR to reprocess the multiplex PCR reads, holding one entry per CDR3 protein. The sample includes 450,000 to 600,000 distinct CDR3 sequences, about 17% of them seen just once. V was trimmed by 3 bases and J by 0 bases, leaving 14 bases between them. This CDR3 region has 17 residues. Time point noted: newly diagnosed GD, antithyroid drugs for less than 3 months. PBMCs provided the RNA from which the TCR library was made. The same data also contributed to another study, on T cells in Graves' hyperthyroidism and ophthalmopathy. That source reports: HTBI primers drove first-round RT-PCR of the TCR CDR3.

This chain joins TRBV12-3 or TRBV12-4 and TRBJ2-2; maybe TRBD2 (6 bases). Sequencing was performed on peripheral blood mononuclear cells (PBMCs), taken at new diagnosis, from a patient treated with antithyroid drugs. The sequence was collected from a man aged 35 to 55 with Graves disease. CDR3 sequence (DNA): TGTGCCAGCAGTTTTCCCCCCGGGAGACCGAACACCGGGGAGCTGTTTTTT. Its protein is CASSFPPGRPNTGELFF.